This TCR beta chain was captured by sequencing in a study of OX40 agonist ivuxolimab in advanced cancers. Overall study: Head and neck, renal cell, melanoma or hepatocellular carcinoma were the cancers that dose-escalation patients had. Participants averaged approximately 65 years of age (range roughly 23 to 80) and were 75% to 90% male. Study observations and caveats: Compared with CD4+, CD8+ T cells on average had more expanded clones.

A remark on this clone: Its matching antigen is unknown.

J lost 0 bases, V lost 3 bases, and 4 bases had no gene match. The CDR3 is 16 residues long. Germline CDR1 and CDR2: KGHSH and LQKENI. This table comes from immunoSEQ multiplex PCR, and its TCRdb copy is limited to in-frame clones, with some not included. The data contain around 72,000 clones, over 70% of them seen just once; the ten biggest clones take up 5%. The starting material was CD4+ or CD8+ T cells sorted from blood, obtained in a trial of the OX40 agonist ivuxolimab. J is TRBJ2-2 and V is TRBV18; 7 bases match TRBD1. This TCR came from an adult with an advanced solid tumor such as melanoma, head and neck, liver or kidney cancer. The CDR3 nucleotides are TGTGCCAGCTCACCCCTGGGGACAGCGAACACCGGGGAGCTGTTTTTT. Its translation is CASSPLGTANTGELFF.